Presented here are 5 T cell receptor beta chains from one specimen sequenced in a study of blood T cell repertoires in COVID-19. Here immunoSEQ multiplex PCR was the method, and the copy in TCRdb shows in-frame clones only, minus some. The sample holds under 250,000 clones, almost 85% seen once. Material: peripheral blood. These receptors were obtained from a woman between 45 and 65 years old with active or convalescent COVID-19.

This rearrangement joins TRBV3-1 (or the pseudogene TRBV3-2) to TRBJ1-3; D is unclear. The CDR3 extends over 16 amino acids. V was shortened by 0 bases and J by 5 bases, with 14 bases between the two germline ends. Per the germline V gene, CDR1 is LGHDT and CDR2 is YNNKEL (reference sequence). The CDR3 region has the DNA TGTGCCAGCAGCCAAGATCGGGTCATCGGGAGAAACACCATATATTTT. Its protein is CASSQDRVIGRNTIYF.

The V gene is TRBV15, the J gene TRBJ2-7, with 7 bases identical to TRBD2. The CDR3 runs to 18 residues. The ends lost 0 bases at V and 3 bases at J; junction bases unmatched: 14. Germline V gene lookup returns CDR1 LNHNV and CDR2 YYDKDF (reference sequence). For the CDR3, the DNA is TGTGCCACCAGCAGAGATAGCGCGGGAGTGGGATCAAGCTACGAGCAGTACTTC. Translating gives CATSRDSAGVGSSYEQYF.

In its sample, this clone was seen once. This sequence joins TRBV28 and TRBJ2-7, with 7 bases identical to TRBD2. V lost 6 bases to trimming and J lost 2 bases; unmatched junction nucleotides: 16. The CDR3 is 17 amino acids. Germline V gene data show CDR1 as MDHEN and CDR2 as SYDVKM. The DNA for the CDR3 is TGTGCCAGCAGCTCCCCATGGGGGGGGAGCGTTGCCTACGAGCAGTACGTC. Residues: CASSSPWGGSVAYEQYV.

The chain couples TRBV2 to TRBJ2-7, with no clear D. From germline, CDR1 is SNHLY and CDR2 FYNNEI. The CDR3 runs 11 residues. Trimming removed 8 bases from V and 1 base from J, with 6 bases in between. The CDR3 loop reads CASQASYEQYV. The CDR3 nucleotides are TGTGCCAGCCAGGCTTCCTACGAGCAGTACGTC.

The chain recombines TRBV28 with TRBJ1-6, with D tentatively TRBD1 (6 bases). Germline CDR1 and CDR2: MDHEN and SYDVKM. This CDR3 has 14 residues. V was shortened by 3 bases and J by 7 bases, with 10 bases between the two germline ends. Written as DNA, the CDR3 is TGTGCCAGCAGTTTCGGGACATCCAATTCACCCCTCCACTTT. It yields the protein CASSFGTSNSPLHF. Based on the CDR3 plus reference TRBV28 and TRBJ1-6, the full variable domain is DVKVTQSSRYLVKRTGEKVFLECVQDMDHENMFWYRQDPGLGLRLIYFSYDVKMKEKGDIPEGYSVSREKKERFSLILESASTNQTSMYLCASSFGTSNSPLHFGNGTRLTVT.